The 28 T cell receptor beta chains given below trace back to one sample, sequenced in a study. TCRdb analysed the RT-PCR reads with MiXCR anew, one entry per CDR3 protein. The sample includes more than 600,000 distinct CDR3 sequences, approximately 15% of them seen just once. The sequenced material came from memory CD4+ T cells from blood. The receptors stem from a female donor in good health, serving as a healthy control.

The rearrangement uses TRBV7-9 and TRBJ1-1; D perhaps matches TRBD1 (5 bases). The ends were cut back, 5 bases at V and 4 bases at J, with 14 bases in the middle. Germline loops: CDR1 SEHNR, CDR2 FQNEAQ (reference sequence). This CDR3 spans 14 amino acids. In nucleotides, the CDR3 is TGTGCCAGCAGCGTTATCTGGGGGGGCACTGAAGCTTTCTTT. This sequence encodes CASSVIWGGTEAFF. Looking up the rest from reference TRBV7-9 and TRBJ1-1 gives the full variable domain: DTGVSQNPRHKITKRGQNVTFRCDPISEHNRLYWYRQTLGQGPEFLTYFQNEAQLEKSRLLSDRFSAERPKGSFSTLEIQRTEQGDSAMYLCASSVIWGGTEAFFGQGTRLTVV.

This clonotype was seen repeatedly, ten times or more. The J gene is TRBJ2-2, the V gene TRBV7-7; 8 nucleotides align to TRBD1. Germline CDR1 reads SSHAT; CDR2 reads FNYEAQ (reference sequence). This CDR3 contains 16 residues. The V segment lost 5 bases and the J segment 3 bases; nucleotides outside the gene matches: 8. CDR3 loop: CASSPGAGGDTGELFF. CDR3 in DNA: TGTGCCAGCAGCCCTGGGGCAGGGGGCGACACCGGGGAGCTGTTTTTT.

This sequence joins TRBV6-2 or TRBV6-3 and TRBJ2-1, with TRBD2 identical over 8 bases. V shed 0 bases, J shed 7 bases, and the junction held 14 bases outside the gene matches. Germline CDR1 and CDR2: MNHEY and SVGEGT. This CDR3 has 18 residues. CDR3 in amino acids: CASSYSMREATLGNEQFF. The DNA of the CDR3 is TGTGCCAGCAGTTACTCGATGCGGGAGGCCACACTTGGAAATGAGCAGTTCTTC.

This clonotype was detected only a few times. The chain combines TRBV30 with TRBJ2-3, with D perhaps TRBD1 or TRBD2 (5 bases each). V lost 3 bases, J lost 2 bases, and 12 bases lay in between. Germline assignment: CDR1 GTSNPN and CDR2 SVGIG (reference sequence). This CDR3 has 14 residues. The CDR3 DNA sequence: TGTGCCTGGAGCAAGGGACGGGTCACAGATACGCAGTATTTT. Translated: CAWSKGRVTDTQYF.

This clonotype was detected a few times. The rearrangement joins TRBV7-2 to TRBJ1-4; TRBD1 is a possible D gene (6 bases). Germline V CDR1 and CDR2: SGHTA, FQGNSA. The ends were cut back, 5 bases at V and 6 bases at J, with 13 bases in the middle. The CDR3 totals 14 residues. CDR3 in amino acids: CASSQEGGDEKLFF. Here the CDR3 DNA reads TGTGCCAGCAGCCAGGAGGGGGGGGATGAAAAACTGTTTTTT. Full variable domain (missing parts from reference TRBV7-2 and TRBJ1-4): GAGVSQSPSNKVTEKGKDVELRCDPISGHTALYWYRQSLGQGLEFLIYFQGNSAPDKSGLPSDRFSAERTGGSVSTLTIQRTQQEDSAVYLCASSQEGGDEKLFFGSGTQLSVL.

This chain joins TRBV2 and TRBJ1-1; 8 bases match TRBD1. CDR3 length: 13 amino acids. Germline lookup yields CDR1 SNHLY and CDR2 FYNNEI. The V and J ends lost 5 bases and 5 bases, in that order; junction bases with no gene match: 4. The CDR3 DNA follows: TGTGCCAGCAGTTTCAGGGGGCAAACTGAAGCTTTCTTT. This translates into CASSFRGQTEAFF.

The J gene is TRBJ1-5, the V gene TRBV28; 8 bases fit TRBD1. Germline CDR1 and CDR2: MDHEN and SYDVKM. J lost 11 bases, V lost 6 bases, and 12 bases had no gene match. The CDR3 is 14 amino acids. The CDR3 bases are TGTGCCAGCAGGGGGGGACAGGCCCAGGTGACCCAGCATTTT. Translation gives CASRGGQAQVTQHF.

This clonotype was seen a few times. This sequence joins TRBV4-1 and TRBJ2-1; 7 nucleotides match TRBD2. The CDR3 runs 15 residues. CDR1 and CDR2 from the germline V gene are MGHRA and YSYEKL. Trimming took 6 bases from V and 3 from J; bases not matched to a gene: 8. CDR3 nucleotide sequence: TGCGCCAGCAGTCCTCAAAGCGGGAACTACAATGAGCAGTTCTTC. Protein sequence: CASSPQSGNYNEQFF.

This clonotype appeared a few times. This rearrangement joins TRBV6-1 to TRBJ1-4; a weak D match, TRBD1 (6 bases). The germline gives CDR1 MNHNS, CDR2 SASEGT. Deletions cut 4 bases from V and 8 bases from J, with 17 bases between. The CDR3 extends over 15 amino acids. The CDR3 loop reads CASSGFNRGEEKLFF. Written as DNA, the CDR3 is TGTGCCAGCAGTGGATTTAATAGGGGGGAGGAAAAACTGTTTTTT.

This clonotype has a handful of counts. V gene TRBV3-1 combines with J gene TRBJ1-1; 7 nucleotides line up with TRBD1. The CDR3 covers 14 residues. J gave up 1 base and V 6 bases, and 5 bases lay outside the gene matches. CDR1 and CDR2 (germline): LGHDT, YNNKEL (reference sequence). DNA of the CDR3: TGTGCCAGCAGGCCTGGGACAGCGAACACTGAAGCTTTCTTT. Translated: CASRPGTANTEAFF.

As concerns this clonotype: The junction does not match germline at one end; this may be a read error. The chain has TRBV28 and TRBJ1-5, with a tentative D call TRBD1 (6 bases). The CDR3 contains 15 residues. Germline lookup yields CDR1 MDHEN and CDR2 SYDVKM. The CDR3 nucleotides are TGTGCCAGCAGTTTATTGTGGGGGGCGAATCAGCCCCTGCATTTT. It is translated as CASSLLWGANQPLHF.

This chain uses TRBV6-5 with TRBJ2-1; D tentatively reads TRBD1 or TRBD2 (6 bases each). Trimming removed 6 bases from V and 5 bases from J, with 17 bases in between. The germline gives CDR1 MNHEY, CDR2 SVGAGI. The CDR3 extends over 15 amino acids. CDR3 sequence: CASSRDRSGDNEQFF. The CDR3, as DNA: TGTGCCAGCAGCCGCGACAGGTCGGGAGACAATGAGCAGTTCTTC.

The V gene is TRBV7-8, the J gene TRBJ1-5; unclear D gene. CDR1 is SGHVS, CDR2 FQNEAQ, per germline. Trimming took off 1 base at V and 10 bases at J, with 11 bases between the two ends. The CDR3 is made up of 13 amino acids. This CDR3 is CASSLVLGTPQHF. The CDR3 DNA sequence: TGTGCCAGCAGCTTAGTGTTGGGAACACCCCAGCATTTT.

Only a few counts were recorded for this clonotype. The chain employs TRBV20-1 and TRBJ2-1; D may be TRBD1 or TRBD2 (6 bases each). V gave up 3 bases and J gave up 4 bases, with 22 bases separating them. The CDR3 runs 17 residues. Germline loops: CDR1 DFQATT, CDR2 SNEGSKA (reference sequence). CDR3: CSASDWGAGGLYNEQFF. CDR3 nucleotides: TGCAGTGCTAGCGATTGGGGGGCAGGAGGCCTATACAATGAGCAGTTCTTC.

The CDR3 DNA reads TGTGCCAGCAGCTTTGGGACCGCGAACTATGGCTACACCTTC. It encodes CASSFGTANYGYTF. This chain connects TRBV7-9 to TRBJ1-2; D is possibly TRBD1 (5 bases). Germline V lookup: CDR1 SEHNR, CDR2 FQNEAQ (reference sequence). The germline V and J ends were trimmed by 3 bases and 2 bases, with 10 bases remaining between them. The CDR3 sequence is 14 residues long.

This clonotype has more than one count but fewer than ten. The rearrangement links TRBV7-8 to TRBJ2-1; the match to TRBD1 covers 11 bases. The germline V gene encodes CDR1 SGHVS and CDR2 FQNEAQ. Unmatched junction bases numbered 8, after V lost 4 bases and J lost 3 bases. There are 17 residues in the CDR3. The CDR3 bases are TGTGCCAGCAGCTACGGGGCCGGGACAGGGGGCTACAATGAGCAGTTCTTC. This encodes CASSYGAGTGGYNEQFF. Full variable domain (missing parts from reference TRBV7-8 and TRBJ2-1): GAGVSQSPRYKVAKRGQDVALRCDPISGHVSLFWYQQALGQGPEFLTYFQNEAQLDKSGLPSDRFFAERPEGSVSTLKIQRTQQEDSAVYLCASSYGAGTGGYNEQFFGPGTRLTVL.

The chain links TRBV20-1 to TRBJ1-2; the D gene is possibly TRBD1 (5 bases). The CDR3 is made up of 13 amino acids. V was cut by 3 bases and J by 3 bases, with 11 bases left in between. Germline CDR1 is DFQATT and CDR2 is SNEGSKA (reference sequence). The CDR3 loop reads CSARGLRDYGYTF. As DNA, the CDR3 is TGCAGTGCTAGGGGACTCCGAGACTATGGCTACACCTTC.

This clonotype was seen repeatedly, ten times or more. In DNA, the CDR3 is TGTGCCAGCAGCTCACGGGCAGGGCGCTACACCTTC. This encodes CASSSRAGRYTF. The chain uses TRBV7-9 and TRBJ1-2; a weak D match, TRBD1 (5 bases). The CDR3 sequence is 12 residues long. V dropped 4 bases and J dropped 9 bases, with 12 bases sitting between them. Germline V gene lookup returns CDR1 SEHNR and CDR2 FQNEAQ (reference sequence).

In this sample, this clonotype turned up many times. V gene TRBV7-8 combines with J gene TRBJ2-6; no reliable D call. CDR1 SGHVS and CDR2 FQNEAQ come from the germline V gene. The CDR3 is made up of 16 amino acids. The V and J ends lost 1 base and 0 bases respectively, with 7 bases between them. For the CDR3, the DNA is TGTGCCAGCAGCTTAGATCACAACTCTGGGGCCAACGTCCTGACTTTC. This gives the protein CASSLDHNSGANVLTF.

The chain joins TRBV6-1 to TRBJ1-6; D gene uncertain. V lost 3 bases, J lost 14 bases, and 14 bases lay in between. CDR3 size: 13 residues. Germline CDR1 reads MNHNS; CDR2 reads SASEGT. CDR3 region: CASSEEAGSTLHF. CDR3 nucleotides: TGTGCCAGCAGTGAGGAGGCGGGAAGCACCCTCCACTTT.

The table lists this clonotype with many counts. Here the CDR3 reads CASSQDRDNQPQHF. The CDR3 coding sequence is TGTGCCAGCAGTCAGGACAGGGACAATCAGCCCCAGCATTTT. The rearrangement joins TRBV4-2 to TRBJ1-5; 8 positions agree with TRBD1. CDR1 and CDR2 from the germline V gene are LGHNA and YNFKEQ. V was clipped by 6 bases and J by 3 bases; unmatched bases: 4. The CDR3 covers 14 residues.

This clonotype was seen repeatedly, ten times or more. The chain has TRBV29-1 and TRBJ2-5; 9 bases match TRBD1. V was clipped by 3 bases and J by 3 bases; unmatched bases: 5. Germline-derived CDR1 and CDR2 are SQVTM and ANQGSEA. The CDR3 is made up of 14 amino acids. The CDR3 DNA is TGCAGCGTTGACCTCGGGGACAGGGAAGAGACCCAGTACTTC. Its translation is CSVDLGDREETQYF. Using reference TRBV29-1 and TRBJ2-5 for the parts outside the CDR3, the full variable domain is SAVISQKPSRDICQRGTSLTIQCQVDSQVTMMFWYRQQPGQSLTLIATANQGSEATYESGFVIDKFPISRPNLTFSTLTVSNMSPEDSSIYLCSVDLGDREETQYFGPGTRLLVL.

This clonotype was counted ten times or more. The rearrangement uses TRBV7-2 and TRBJ1-3; weak D call: TRBD1 (5 bases). With 6 bases removed from V and 7 bases from J, the gap between germline ends came to 22 bases. CDR3 length: 16 residues. Germline CDR1 SGHTA, CDR2 FQGNSA. The CDR3 loop reads CASRPPGRQSGNTIYF. The CDR3 DNA reads TGTGCCAGCAGACCTCCGGGACGGCAGAGTGGGAACACCATATATTTT.

This clonotype was seen only a few times. The CDR3, as DNA: TGCGCCAGCAGTGAGTCTGGGGTCCCCTACGAGCAGTACTTC. Translating it yields CASSESGVPYEQYF. This chain links TRBV10-1 with TRBJ2-7, with D unclear. The CDR3 has 14 residues. Between the trimmed V and J ends, which lost 0 bases and 2 bases, there was a span of 8 bases. CDR1 is WNHNN, CDR2 SYGVQD, per germline (reference sequence).

In this sample, this clonotype turned up many times. The rearrangement links TRBV18 to TRBJ2-7; D perhaps matches TRBD2 (6 bases). CDR1 is KGHSH and CDR2 is LQKENI in the germline V gene. CDR3 length equals 13 residues. V shed 5 bases and J shed 0 bases, with 8 bases lying between them. The CDR3 reads CASSAGRSYEQYF. CDR3 DNA: TGTGCCAGCTCAGCGGGACGCTCCTACGAGCAGTACTTC.

This clonotype was detected only a few times. V is TRBV20-1 and J is TRBJ1-2; TRBD1 aligns across 10 bases. Germline V gives CDR1 DFQATT, CDR2 SNEGSKA (reference sequence). The V gene end was trimmed by 5 bases and the J gene end by 6 bases; junction bases not matched to a gene: 6. The CDR3 runs to 13 residues. The CDR3 protein is CSAPGQGGDGYTF. The CDR3 coding sequence is TGCAGTGCTCCTGGACAGGGGGGAGATGGCTACACCTTC.

A few counts support this clonotype. This chain uses TRBV2 with TRBJ2-3, with D hard to call. Germline V CDR1 and CDR2: SNHLY, FYNNEI. The CDR3 spans 13 residues. Deletions cut 11 bases from V and 4 bases from J, with 16 bases between. CDR3 in amino acids: CARRGVLADTQYF. CDR3 nucleotide sequence: TGTGCCCGAAGAGGCGTCCTCGCAGATACGCAGTATTTT.

The chain links TRBV5-4 to TRBJ1-1; possible D gene TRBD1, 5 bases. V shed 1 base and J shed 3 bases, with 13 bases lying between them. The CDR3 contains 15 residues. Per germline, CDR1 SGHNT and CDR2 YYREEE (reference sequence). The chain's CDR3 is CASSLHGGGDTEAFF. The CDR3 region has the DNA TGTGCCAGCAGCTTGCATGGGGGGGGTGACACTGAAGCTTTCTTT.